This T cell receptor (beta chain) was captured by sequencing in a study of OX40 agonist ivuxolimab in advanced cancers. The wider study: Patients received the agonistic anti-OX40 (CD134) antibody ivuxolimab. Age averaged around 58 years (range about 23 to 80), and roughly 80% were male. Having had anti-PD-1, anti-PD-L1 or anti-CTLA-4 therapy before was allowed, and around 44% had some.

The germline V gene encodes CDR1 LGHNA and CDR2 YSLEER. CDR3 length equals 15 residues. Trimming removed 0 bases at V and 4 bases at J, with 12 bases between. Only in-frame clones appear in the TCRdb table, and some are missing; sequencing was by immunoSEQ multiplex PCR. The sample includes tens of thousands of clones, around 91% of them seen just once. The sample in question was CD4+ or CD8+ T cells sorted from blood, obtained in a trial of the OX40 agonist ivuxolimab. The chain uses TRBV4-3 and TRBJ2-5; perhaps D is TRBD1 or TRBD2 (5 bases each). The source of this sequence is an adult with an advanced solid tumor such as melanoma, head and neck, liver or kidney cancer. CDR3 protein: CASSQDGAGGETQYF. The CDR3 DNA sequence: TGCGCCAGCAGCCAAGATGGGGCCGGAGGAGAGACCCAGTACTTC.